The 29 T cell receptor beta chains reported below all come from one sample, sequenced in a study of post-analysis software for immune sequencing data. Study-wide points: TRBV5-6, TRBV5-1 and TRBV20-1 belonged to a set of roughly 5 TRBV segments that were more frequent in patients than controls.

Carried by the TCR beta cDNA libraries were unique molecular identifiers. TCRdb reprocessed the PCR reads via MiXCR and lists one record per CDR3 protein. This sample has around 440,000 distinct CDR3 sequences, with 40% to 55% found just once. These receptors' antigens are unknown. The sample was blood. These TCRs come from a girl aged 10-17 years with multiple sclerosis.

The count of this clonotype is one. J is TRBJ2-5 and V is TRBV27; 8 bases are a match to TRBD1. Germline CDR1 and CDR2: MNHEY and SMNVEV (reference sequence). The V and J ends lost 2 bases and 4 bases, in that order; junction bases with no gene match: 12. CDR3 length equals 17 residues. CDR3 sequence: CASSLRQGRISGETQYF. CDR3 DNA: TGTGCCAGCAGTTTAAGACAGGGGCGAATCTCGGGAGAGACCCAGTACTTC.

The CDR3 loop reads CASSLMGAGDEQYF. CDR3 DNA: TGTGCCAGCAGCTTAATGGGCGCCGGGGACGAGCAGTACTTC. The V gene is TRBV7-9, the J gene TRBJ2-5; D possibly corresponds to TRBD2 (5 bases). Matching the DNA end better, TRBJ2-7 makes the J call doubtful. Germline V gene data show CDR1 as SEHNR and CDR2 as FQNEAQ (reference sequence). The CDR3 is made up of 14 amino acids.

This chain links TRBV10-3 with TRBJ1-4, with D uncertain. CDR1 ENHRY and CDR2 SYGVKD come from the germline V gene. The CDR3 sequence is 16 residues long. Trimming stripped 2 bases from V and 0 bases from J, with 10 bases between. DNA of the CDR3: TGTGCCATCAGTGAGACCCCCCCCGCAACTAATGAAAAACTGTTTTTT. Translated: CAISETPPATNEKLFF.

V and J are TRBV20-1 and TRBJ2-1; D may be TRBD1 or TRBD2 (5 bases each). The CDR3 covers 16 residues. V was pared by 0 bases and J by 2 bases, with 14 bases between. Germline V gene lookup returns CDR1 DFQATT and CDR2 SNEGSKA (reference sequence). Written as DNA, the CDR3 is TGCAGTGCTAGAGATCGAAGAGGGGTCCCCTACAATGAGCAGTTCTTC. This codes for CSARDRRGVPYNEQFF.

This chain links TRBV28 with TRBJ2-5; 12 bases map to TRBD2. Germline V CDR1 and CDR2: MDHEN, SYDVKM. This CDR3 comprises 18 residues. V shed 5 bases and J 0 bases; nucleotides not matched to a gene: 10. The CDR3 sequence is CASSPPSWTSGNQETQYF. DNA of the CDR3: TGTGCCAGCAGTCCCCCATCATGGACTAGCGGGAACCAAGAGACCCAGTACTTC. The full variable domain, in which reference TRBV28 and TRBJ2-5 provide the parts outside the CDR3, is DVKVTQSSRYLVKRTGEKVFLECVQDMDHENMFWYRQDPGLGLRLIYFSYDVKMKEKGDIPEGYSVSREKKERFSLILESASTNQTSMYLCASSPPSWTSGNQETQYFGPGTRLLVL.

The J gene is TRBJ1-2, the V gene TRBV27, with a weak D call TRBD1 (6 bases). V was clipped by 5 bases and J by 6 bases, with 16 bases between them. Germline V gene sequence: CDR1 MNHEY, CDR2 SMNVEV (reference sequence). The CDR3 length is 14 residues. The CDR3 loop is CASSAQGRIDGYTF. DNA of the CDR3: TGTGCCAGCAGTGCACAGGGCAGAATAGATGGCTACACCTTC.

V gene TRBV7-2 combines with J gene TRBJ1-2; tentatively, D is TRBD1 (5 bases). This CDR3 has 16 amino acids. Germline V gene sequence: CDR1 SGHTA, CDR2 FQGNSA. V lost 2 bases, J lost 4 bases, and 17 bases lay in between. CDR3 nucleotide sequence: TGTGCCAGCAGCTTAAGGGGACGACAGACGTTCTATGGCTACACCTTC. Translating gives CASSLRGRQTFYGYTF. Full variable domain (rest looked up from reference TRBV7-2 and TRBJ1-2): GAGVSQSPSNKVTEKGKDVELRCDPISGHTALYWYRQSLGQGLEFLIYFQGNSAPDKSGLPSDRFSAERTGGSVSTLTIQRTQQEDSAVYLCASSLRGRQTFYGYTFGSGTRLTVV.

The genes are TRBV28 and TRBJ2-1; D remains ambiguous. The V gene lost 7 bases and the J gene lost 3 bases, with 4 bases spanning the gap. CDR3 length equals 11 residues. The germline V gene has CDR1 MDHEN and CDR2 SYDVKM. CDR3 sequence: CASKYYNEQFF. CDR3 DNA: TGTGCCAGCAAGTACTACAATGAGCAGTTCTTC.

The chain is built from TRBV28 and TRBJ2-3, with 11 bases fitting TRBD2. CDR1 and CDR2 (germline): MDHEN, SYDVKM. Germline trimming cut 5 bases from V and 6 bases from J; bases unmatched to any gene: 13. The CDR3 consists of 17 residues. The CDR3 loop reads CASSPRGLADRRDTQYF. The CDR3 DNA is TGTGCCAGCAGTCCTCGGGGACTAGCGGACCGGAGGGATACGCAGTATTTT.

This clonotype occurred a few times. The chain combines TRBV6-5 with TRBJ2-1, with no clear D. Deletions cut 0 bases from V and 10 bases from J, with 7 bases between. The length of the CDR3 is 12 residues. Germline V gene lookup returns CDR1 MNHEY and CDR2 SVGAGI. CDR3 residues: CASSYSLGEQFF. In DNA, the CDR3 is TGTGCCAGCAGTTACTCGCTCGGGGAGCAGTTCTTC.

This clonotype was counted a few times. The CDR3: CASSLLNSGRAYNEQFF. The CDR3 nucleotides read TGTGCCAGCAGCCTCCTCAATAGCGGGAGGGCCTACAATGAGCAGTTCTTC. This rearrangement joins TRBV14 to TRBJ2-1; 11 bases are shared with TRBD2. CDR3 length: 17 amino acids. The V segment lost 4 bases and the J segment 2 bases; nucleotides outside the gene matches: 7. CDR1 and CDR2 (germline): SGHDN, FVKESK.

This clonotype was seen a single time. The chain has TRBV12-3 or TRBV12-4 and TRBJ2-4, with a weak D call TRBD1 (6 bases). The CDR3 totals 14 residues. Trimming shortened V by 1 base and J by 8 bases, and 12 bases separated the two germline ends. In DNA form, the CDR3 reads TGTGCCAGCAGTTTAGGAGGACAGAGTGACATTCAGTACTTC. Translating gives CASSLGGQSDIQYF.

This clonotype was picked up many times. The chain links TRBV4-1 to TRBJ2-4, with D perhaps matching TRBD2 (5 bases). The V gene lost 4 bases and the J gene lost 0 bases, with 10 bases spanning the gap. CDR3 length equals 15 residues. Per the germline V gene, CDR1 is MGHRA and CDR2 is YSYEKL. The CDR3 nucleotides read TGCGCCAGCAGCCTAGCGAGCCTAGCCAAAAACATTCAGTACTTC. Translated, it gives CASSLASLAKNIQYF.

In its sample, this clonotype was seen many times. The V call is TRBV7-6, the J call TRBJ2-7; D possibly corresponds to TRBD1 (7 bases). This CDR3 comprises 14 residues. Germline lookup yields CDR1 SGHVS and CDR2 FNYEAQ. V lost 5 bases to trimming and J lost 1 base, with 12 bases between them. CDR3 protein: CASSRGTESYEQYF. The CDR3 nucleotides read TGTGCCAGCAGCCGGGGGACAGAATCCTACGAGCAGTACTTC.

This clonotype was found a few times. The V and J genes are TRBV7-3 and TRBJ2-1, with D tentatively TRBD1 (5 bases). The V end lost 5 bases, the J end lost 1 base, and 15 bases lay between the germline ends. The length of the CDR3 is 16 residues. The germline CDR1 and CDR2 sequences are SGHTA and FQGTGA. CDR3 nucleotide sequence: TGTGCCAGCAGCAAAAGCGCAGGGCCGTCCTACAATGAGCAGTTCTTC. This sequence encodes CASSKSAGPSYNEQFF.

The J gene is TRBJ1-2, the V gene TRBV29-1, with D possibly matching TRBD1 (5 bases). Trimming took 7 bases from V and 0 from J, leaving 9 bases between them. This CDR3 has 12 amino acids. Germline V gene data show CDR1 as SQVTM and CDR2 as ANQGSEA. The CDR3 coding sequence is TGCAGCGAGCGGGGGTCTAACTATGGCTACACCTTC. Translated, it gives CSERGSNYGYTF.

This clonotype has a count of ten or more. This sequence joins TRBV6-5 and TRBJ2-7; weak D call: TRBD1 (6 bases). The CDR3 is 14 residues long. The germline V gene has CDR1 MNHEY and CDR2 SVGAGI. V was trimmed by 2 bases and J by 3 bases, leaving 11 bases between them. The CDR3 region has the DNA TGTGCCAGCAGTTACGACCAGGGGAACTACGAGCAGTACTTC. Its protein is CASSYDQGNYEQYF.

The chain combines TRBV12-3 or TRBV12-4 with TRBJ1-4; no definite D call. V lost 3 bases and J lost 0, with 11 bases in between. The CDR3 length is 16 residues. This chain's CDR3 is CASSFEADATNEKLFF. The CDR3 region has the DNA TGTGCCAGCAGTTTCGAGGCAGACGCAACTAATGAAAAACTGTTTTTT.

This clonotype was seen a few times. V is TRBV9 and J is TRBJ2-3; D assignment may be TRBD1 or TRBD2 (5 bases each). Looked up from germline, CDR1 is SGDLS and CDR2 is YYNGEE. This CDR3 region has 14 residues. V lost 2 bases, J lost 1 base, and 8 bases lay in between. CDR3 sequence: CASSVGTGTDTQYF. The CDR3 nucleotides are TGTGCCAGCAGCGTCGGGACGGGCACAGATACGCAGTATTTT.

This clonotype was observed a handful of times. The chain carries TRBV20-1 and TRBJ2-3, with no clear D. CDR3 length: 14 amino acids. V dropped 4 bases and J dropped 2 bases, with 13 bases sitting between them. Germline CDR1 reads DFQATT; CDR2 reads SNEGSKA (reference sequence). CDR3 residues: CSAIRTDPTDTQYF. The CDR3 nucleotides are TGCAGTGCTATAAGGACGGACCCCACAGATACGCAGTATTTT.

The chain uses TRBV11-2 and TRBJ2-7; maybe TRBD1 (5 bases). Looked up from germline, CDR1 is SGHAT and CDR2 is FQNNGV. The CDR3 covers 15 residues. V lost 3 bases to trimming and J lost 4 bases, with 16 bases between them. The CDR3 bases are TGTGCCAGCAGCTTGACAGACCAGGGAAAATACGAGCAGTACTTC. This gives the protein CASSLTDQGKYEQYF. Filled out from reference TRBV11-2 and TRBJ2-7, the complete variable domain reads EAGVAQSPRYKIIEKRQSVAFWCNPISGHATLYWYQQILGQGPKLLIQFQNNGVVDDSQLPKDRFSAERLKGVDSTLKIQPAKLEDSAVYLCASSLTDQGKYEQYFGPGTRLTVT.

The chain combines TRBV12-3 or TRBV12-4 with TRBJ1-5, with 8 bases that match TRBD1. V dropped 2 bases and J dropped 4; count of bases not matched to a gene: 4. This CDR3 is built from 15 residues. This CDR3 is CASSLQGANNQPQHF. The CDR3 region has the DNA TGTGCCAGCAGTTTACAGGGGGCCAATAATCAGCCCCAGCATTTT.

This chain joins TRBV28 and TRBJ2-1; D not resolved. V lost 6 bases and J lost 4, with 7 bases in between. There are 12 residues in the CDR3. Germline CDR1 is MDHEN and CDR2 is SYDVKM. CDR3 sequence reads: CASRERYNEQFF. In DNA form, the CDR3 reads TGTGCCAGCAGGGAGAGATACAATGAGCAGTTCTTC.

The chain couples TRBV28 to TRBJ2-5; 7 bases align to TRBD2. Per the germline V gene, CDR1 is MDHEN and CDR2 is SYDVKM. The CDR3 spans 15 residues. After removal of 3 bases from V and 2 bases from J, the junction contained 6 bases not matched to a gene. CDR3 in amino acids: CASSFAGVGQETQYF. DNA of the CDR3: TGTGCCAGCAGTTTTGCGGGAGTGGGGCAAGAGACCCAGTACTTC.

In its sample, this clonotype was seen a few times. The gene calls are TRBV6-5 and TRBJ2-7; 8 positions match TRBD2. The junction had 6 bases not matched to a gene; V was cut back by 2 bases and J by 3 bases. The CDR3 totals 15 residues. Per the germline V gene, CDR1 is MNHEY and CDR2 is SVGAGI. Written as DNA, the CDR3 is TGTGCCAGCAGTTACGGTGCGGGAGGTGACTACGAGCAGTACTTC. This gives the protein CASSYGAGGDYEQYF.

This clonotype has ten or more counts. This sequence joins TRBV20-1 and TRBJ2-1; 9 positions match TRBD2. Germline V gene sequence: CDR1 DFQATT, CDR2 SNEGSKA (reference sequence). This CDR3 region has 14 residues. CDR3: CSAETGLASNEQFF. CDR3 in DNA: TGCAGCGCGGAGACGGGACTAGCAAGCAATGAGCAGTTCTTC.

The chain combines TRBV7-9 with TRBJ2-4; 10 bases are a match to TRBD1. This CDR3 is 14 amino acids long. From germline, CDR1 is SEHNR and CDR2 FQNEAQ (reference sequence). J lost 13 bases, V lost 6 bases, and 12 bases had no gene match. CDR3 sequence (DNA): TGTGCCAGCAGTACCACGGACAGGGGGAAAGAGCAGTACTTC. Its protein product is CASSTTDRGKEQYF. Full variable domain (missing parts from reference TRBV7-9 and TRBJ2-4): DTGVSQNPRHKITKRGQNVTFRCDPISEHNRLYWYRQTLGQGPEFLTYFQNEAQLEKSRLLSDRFSAERPKGSFSTLEIQRTEQGDSAMYLCASSTTDRGKEQYFGAGTRLSVL.

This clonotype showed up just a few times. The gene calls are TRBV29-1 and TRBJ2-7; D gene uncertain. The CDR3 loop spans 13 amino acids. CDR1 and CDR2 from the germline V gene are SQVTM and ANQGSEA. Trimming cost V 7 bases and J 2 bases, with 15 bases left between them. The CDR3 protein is CSGAVAGTYEQYF. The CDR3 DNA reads TGCAGCGGGGCGGTAGCCGGTACCTACGAGCAGTACTTC.

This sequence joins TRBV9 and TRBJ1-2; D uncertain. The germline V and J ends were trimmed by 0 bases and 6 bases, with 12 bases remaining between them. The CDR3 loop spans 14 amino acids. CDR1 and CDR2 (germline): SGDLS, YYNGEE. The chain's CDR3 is CASSVAPTGDGYTF. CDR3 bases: TGTGCCAGCAGCGTAGCACCCACCGGTGATGGCTACACCTTC.